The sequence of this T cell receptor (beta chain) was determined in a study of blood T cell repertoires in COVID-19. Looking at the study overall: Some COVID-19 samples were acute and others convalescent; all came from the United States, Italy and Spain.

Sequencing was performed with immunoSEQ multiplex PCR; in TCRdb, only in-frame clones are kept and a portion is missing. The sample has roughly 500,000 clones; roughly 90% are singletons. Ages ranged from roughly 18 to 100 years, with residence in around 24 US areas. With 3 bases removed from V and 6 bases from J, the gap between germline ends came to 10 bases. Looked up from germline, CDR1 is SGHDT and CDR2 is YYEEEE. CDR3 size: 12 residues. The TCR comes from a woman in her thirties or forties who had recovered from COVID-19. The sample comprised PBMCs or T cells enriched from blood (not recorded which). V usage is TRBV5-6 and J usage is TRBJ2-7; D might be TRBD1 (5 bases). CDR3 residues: CASSSDTLEQYF. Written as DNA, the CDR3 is TGTGCCAGCAGCTCGGACACCCTCGAGCAGTACTTC.